This is a list of T cell receptor beta chains from one sample in a study of cytomegalovirus exposure and HLA in healthy donors. Using immunoSEQ multiplex PCR, the repertoire was profiled, and TCRdb retains in-frame clones only, with some absent. This sample's clone table lists about 34,000 clones. The sample taken for sequencing was PBMCs. These receptors were collected from a woman between 40 and 50 years old in good health and CMV-seropositive. Both conserved end residues are part of each CDR3. D genes are given only for firm matches.

D,V,J,CDR3,DNA
TRBD2,TRBV30,TRBJ2-5,CAWSVAGGPQETQYF,TGTGCCTGGAGTGTAGCGGGAGGGCCGCAAGAGACCCAGTACTTC
NA,TRBV18,TRBJ2-6,CASSPLGPSGANVLTF,TGTGCCAGCTCACCACTGGGCCCCTCTGGGGCCAACGTCCTGACTTTC
NA,TRBV10-3,TRBJ1-5,CAISWGGLGNQPQHF,TGTGCCATCAGCTGGGGAGGGTTGGGCAATCAGCCCCAGCATTTT
TRBD1,TRBV6-1,TRBJ1-2,CASSPSRTGIYGYTF,TGTGCCAGCAGTCCTTCAAGGACAGGGATCTATGGCTACACCTTC
NA,TRBV9,TRBJ2-7,CASSVDQGGYEQYF,TGTGCCAGCAGCGTAGACCAGGGGGGCTACGAGCAGTACTTC
TRBD2,TRBV4-2,TRBJ2-3,CASSYLGASGPPDTQYF,TGTGCCAGCAGCTACCTAGGGGCTAGCGGCCCCCCAGATACGCAGTATTTT
NA,TRBV9,TRBJ1-2,CASSKTGTQNGYTF,TGTGCCAGCAGCAAAACCGGGACTCAGAATGGCTACACCTTC
TRBD1,TRBV30,TRBJ1-6,CAWAGTAASPLHF,TGTGCCTGGGCCGGGACAGCGGCCTCACCCCTCCACTTT
TRBD1,TRBV4-2,TRBJ2-3,CASSQDQGAYTQYF,TGTGCCAGCAGCCAAGATCAGGGGGCTTATACGCAGTATTTT
TRBD2,TRBV7-9,TRBJ2-1,CASSLVLAGLNEQFF,TGTGCCAGCAGCTTAGTACTAGCGGGCCTCAATGAGCAGTTCTTC
TRBD1,TRBV28,TRBJ2-7,CASSSGDRVYEQYF,TGTGCCAGCAGTAGCGGGGACAGGGTCTACGAGCAGTACTTC
TRBD2,TRBV29-1,TRBJ2-3,CSVVIRGETDTQYF,TGCAGCGTTGTAATCCGGGGGGAAACAGATACGCAGTATTTT
NA,TRBV6-1,TRBJ1-1,CASSEGGTEAFF,TGTGCCAGCAGTGAGGGAGGGACTGAAGCTTTCTTT
TRBD2,TRBV5-1,TRBJ2-4,CASSLIQREDIQYF,TGCGCCAGCAGCTTGATCCAGCGGGAGGACATTCAGTACTTC
NA,TRBV5-5,TRBJ2-5,CASSLDGTPQETQYF,TGTGCCAGCAGCCTAGACGGGACACCGCAAGAGACCCAGTACTTC
NA,TRBV7-8,TRBJ2-1,CASTPLAGSSYNEQFF,TGTGCCAGCACCCCTCTCGCGGGGAGCTCCTACAATGAGCAGTTCTTC